One TCR beta chain is described in this entry. Its target is not known. These data originate in a study of shared clonotypes between healthy human individuals. The assay was run at deep level. Repertoires were generated with immunoSEQ multiplex PCR, while TCRdb's copy carries only in-frame clones and drops some. The data show under 1,900,000 clones, 97% to 99% seen once. The CDR3 is made up of 12 amino acids. Germline V gives CDR1 MNHEY, CDR2 SVGAGI. The V and J ends lost 4 bases and 7 bases respectively, with 10 bases between them. Regarding the study as a whole: Enrolling few donors narrowed the genetic and exposure-history diversity that was represented.

This chain joins TRBV6-5 and TRBJ2-5; TRBD1 or TRBD2 may be the D gene (5 bases each). This sequence originates from a man aged 25-45 years in good health. Material for sequencing was naive CD4+ T cells sorted from blood. Subset: CD45RA+ positively selected. CDR3 DNA sequence: TGTGCCAGCAGTTGGGACCGCGTGACCCAGTACTTC. This translates into CASSWDRVTQYF.